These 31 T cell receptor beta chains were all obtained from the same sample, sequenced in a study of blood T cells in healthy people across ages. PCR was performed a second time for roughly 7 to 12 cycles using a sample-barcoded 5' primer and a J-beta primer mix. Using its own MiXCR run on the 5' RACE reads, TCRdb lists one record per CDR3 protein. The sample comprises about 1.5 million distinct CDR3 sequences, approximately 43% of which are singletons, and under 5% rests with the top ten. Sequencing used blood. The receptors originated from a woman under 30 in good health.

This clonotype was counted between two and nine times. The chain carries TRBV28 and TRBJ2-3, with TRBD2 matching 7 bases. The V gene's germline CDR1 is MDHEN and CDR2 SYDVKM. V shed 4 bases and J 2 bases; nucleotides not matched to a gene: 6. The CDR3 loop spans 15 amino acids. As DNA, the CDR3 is TGTGCCAGCAGTTCCCAGCGGGGTTACACAGATACGCAGTATTTT. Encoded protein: CASSSQRGYTDTQYF.

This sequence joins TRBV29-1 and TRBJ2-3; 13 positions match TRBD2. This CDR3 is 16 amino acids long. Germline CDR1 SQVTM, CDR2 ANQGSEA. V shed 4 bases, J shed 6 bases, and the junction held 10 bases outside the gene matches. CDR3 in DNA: TGCAGCGTTGTTGTCAGGACTAGCGGGAGACGCGATACGCAGTATTTT. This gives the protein CSVVVRTSGRRDTQYF.

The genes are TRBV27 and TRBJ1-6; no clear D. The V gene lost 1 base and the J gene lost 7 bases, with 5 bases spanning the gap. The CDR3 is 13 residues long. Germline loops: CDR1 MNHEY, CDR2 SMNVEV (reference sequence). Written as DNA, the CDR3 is TGTGCCAGCAGTTTATTTGGGAATTCACCCCTCCACTTT. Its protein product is CASSLFGNSPLHF.

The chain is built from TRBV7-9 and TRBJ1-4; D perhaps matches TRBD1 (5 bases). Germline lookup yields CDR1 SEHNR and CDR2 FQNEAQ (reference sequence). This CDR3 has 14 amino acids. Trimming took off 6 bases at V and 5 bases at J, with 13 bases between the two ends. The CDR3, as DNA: TGTGCCAGCAGAGGGACGGACAAGAATGAAAAACTGTTTTTT. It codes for CASRGTDKNEKLFF.

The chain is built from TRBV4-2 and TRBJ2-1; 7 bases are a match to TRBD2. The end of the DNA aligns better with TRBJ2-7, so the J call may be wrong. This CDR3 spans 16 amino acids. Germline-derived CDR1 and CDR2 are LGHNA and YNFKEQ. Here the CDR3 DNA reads TGTGCCAGCAGCTATTGGGCCGGGACTACCTACAATGAGCAGTACTTC. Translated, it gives CASSYWAGTTYNEQYF.

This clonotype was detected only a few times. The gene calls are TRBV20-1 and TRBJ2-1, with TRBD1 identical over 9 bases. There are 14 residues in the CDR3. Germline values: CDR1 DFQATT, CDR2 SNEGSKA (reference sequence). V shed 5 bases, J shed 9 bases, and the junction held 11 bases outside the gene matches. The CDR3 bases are TGCAGTGCTGCTACCGGGACAGGGATCGCTGAGCAGTTCTTC. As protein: CSAATGTGIAEQFF.

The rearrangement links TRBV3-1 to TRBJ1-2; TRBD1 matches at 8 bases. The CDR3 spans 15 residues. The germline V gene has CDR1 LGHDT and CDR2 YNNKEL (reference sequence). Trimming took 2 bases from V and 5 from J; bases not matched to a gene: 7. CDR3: CASSQSTGVGYGYTF. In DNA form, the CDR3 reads TGTGCCAGCAGCCAATCGACAGGGGTTGGTTATGGCTACACCTTC.

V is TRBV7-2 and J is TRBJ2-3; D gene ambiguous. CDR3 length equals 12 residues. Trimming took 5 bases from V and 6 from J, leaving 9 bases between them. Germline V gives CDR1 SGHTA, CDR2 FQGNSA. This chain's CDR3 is CASSPQKDTQYF. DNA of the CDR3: TGTGCCAGCAGCCCCCAAAAGGATACGCAGTATTTT.

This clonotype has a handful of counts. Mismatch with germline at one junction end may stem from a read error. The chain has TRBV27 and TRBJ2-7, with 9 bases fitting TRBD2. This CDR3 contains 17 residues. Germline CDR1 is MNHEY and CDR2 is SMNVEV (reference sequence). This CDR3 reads CASSFVTSGSSSYEQYF. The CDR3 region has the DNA TGTGCCAGTAGTTTTGTGACTAGCGGCTCAAGCTCCTACGAGCAGTACTTC.

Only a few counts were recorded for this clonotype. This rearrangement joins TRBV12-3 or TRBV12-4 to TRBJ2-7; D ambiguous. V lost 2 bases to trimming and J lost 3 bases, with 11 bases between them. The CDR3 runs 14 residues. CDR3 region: CASSLQIVGYEQYF. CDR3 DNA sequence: TGTGCCAGCAGTTTACAAATCGTTGGCTACGAGCAGTACTTC.

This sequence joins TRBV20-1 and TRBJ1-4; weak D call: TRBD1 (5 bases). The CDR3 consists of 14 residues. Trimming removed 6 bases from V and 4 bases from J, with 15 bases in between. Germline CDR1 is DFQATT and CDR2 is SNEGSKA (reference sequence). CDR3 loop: CSAPSGAGNEKLFF. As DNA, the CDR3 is TGCAGTGCGCCCTCCGGGGCTGGTAATGAAAAACTGTTTTTT.

The CDR3 sequence is CASSQDPTLIYEQYF. The CDR3 DNA sequence: TGCGCCAGCAGCCAAGATCCGACACTAATCTACGAGCAGTACTTC. The J gene is TRBJ2-7, the V gene TRBV4-1; D remains unclear. The length of the CDR3 is 15 residues. Germline values: CDR1 MGHRA, CDR2 YSYEKL. The V end was cut by 0 bases, the J end by 3 bases, with 12 bases between.

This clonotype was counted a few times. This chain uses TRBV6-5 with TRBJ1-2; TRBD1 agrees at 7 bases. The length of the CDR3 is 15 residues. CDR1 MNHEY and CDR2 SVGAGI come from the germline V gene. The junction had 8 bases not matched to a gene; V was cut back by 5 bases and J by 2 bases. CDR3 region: CASSQQGTSNYGYTF. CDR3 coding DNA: TGTGCCAGCAGTCAACAGGGGACGTCGAACTATGGCTACACCTTC.

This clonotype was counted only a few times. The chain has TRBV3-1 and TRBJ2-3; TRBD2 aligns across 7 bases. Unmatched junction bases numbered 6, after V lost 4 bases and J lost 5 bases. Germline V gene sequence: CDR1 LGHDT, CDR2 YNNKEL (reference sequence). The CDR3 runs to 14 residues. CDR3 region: CASSLRSGVDTQYF. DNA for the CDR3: TGTGCCAGCAGCCTCAGGAGCGGGGTAGATACGCAGTATTTT.

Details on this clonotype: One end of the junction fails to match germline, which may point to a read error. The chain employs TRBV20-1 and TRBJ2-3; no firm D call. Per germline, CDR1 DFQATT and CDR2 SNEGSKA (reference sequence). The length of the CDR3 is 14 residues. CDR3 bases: TGCAGTCCTAGAACTTGGCAGGCTGGAGATACGCAGTATTTT. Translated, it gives CSPRTWQAGDTQYF.

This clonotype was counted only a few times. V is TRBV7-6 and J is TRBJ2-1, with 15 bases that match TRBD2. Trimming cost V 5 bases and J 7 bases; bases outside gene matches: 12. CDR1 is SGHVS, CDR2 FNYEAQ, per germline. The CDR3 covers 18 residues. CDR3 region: CASSRRMGLAGGSNEQFF. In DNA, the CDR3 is TGTGCCAGCAGCCGACGCATGGGACTAGCGGGGGGCTCGAATGAGCAGTTCTTC.

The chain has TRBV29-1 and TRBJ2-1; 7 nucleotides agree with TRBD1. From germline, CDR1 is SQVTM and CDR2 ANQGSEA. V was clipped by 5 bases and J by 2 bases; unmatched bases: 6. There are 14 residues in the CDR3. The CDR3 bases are TGCAGCGTTCCAGGGGGATGGACCTACAATGAGCAGTTCTTC. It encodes CSVPGGWTYNEQFF.

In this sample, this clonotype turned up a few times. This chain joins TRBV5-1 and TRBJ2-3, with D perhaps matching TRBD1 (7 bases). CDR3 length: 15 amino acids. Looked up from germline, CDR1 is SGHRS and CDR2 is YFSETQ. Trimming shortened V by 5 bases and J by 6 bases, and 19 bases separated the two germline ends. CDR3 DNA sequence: TGCGCCAGCAGTCCTGGCGGAGGGGGCGGCGATACGCAGTATTTT. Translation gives CASSPGGGGGDTQYF.

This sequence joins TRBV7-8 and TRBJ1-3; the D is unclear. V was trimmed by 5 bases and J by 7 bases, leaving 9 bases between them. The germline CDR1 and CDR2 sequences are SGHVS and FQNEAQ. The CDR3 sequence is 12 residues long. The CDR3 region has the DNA TGTGCCAGCAGCCCCGGATGGAACACCATATATTTT. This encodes CASSPGWNTIYF.

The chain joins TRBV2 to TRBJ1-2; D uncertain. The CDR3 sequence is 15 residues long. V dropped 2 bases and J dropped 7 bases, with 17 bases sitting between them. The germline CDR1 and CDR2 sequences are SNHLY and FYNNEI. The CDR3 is CASSEIGVLNLGYTF. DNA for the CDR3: TGTGCCAGCAGTGAAATCGGGGTTCTGAATCTTGGCTACACCTTC. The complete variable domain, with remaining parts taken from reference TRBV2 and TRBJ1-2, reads EPEVTQTPSHQVTQMGQEVILRCVPISNHLYFYWYRQILGQKVEFLVSFYNNEISEKSEIFDDQFSVERPDGSNFTLKIRSTKLEDSAMYFCASSEIGVLNLGYTFGSGTRLTVV.

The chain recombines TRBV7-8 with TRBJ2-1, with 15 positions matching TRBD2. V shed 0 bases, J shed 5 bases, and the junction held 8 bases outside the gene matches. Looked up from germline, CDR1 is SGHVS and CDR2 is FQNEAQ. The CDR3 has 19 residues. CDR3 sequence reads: CASSLAVRTSGGADNEQFF. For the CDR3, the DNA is TGTGCCAGCAGCTTAGCGGTTAGGACTAGCGGGGGGGCCGACAATGAGCAGTTCTTC.

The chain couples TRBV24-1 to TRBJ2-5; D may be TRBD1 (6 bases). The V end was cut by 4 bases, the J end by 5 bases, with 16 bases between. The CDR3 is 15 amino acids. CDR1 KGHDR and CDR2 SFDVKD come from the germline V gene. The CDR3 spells CATSDRQVPGETQYF. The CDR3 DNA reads TGTGCCACCAGTGACCGACAGGTCCCTGGGGAGACCCAGTACTTC.

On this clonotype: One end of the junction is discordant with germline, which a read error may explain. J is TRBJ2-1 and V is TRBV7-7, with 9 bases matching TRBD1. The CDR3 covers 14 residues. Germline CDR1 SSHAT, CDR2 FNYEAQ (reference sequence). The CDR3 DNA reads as TGTGCTAGCAGCTCGGACAGGGGATACGGTGAGCAGTTCTTC. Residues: CASSSDRGYGEQFF.

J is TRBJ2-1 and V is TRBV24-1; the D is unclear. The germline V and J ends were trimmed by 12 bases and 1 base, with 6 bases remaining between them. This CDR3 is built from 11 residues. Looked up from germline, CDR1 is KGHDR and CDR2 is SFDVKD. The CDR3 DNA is TGTGCCGGGCGGTCCTACAATGAGCAGTTCTTC. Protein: CAGRSYNEQFF.

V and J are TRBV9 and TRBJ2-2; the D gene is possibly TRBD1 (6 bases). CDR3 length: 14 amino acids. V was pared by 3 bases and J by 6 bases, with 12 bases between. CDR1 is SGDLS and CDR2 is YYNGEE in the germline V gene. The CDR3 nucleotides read TGTGCCAGCAGCGAAACAGGGTTGTCCGGGGAGCTGTTTTTT. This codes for CASSETGLSGELFF.

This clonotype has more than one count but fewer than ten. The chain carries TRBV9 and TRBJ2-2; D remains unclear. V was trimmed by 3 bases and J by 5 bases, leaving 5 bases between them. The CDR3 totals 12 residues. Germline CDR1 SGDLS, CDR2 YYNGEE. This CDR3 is CASSAGTGELFF. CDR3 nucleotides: TGTGCCAGCAGCGCCGGGACCGGGGAGCTGTTTTTT.

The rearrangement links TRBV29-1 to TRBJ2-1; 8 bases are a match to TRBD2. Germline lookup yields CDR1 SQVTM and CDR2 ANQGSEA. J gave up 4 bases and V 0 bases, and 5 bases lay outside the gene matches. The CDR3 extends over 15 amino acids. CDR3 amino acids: CSVEDRGGTYNEQFF. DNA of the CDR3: TGCAGCGTTGAAGATCGGGGGGGTACGTACAATGAGCAGTTCTTC.

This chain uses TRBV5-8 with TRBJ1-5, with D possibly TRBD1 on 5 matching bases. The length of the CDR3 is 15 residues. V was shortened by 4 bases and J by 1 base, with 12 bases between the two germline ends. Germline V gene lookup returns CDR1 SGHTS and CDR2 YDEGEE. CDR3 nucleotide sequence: TGTGCCAGCAGCCGCGACAGCAGCAGCAATCAGCCCCAGCATTTT. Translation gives CASSRDSSSNQPQHF.

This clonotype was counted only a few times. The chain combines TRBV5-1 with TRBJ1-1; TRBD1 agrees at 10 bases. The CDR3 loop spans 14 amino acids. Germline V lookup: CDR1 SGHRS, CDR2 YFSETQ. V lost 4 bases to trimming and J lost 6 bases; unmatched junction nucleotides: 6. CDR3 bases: TGCGCCAGCAGCGTTTCGGGACAGGGGTCTGAAGCTTTCTTT. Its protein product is CASSVSGQGSEAFF.

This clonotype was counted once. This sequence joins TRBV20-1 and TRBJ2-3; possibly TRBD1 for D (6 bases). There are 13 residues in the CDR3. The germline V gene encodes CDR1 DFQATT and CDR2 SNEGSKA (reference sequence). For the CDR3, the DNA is TGCAGCTCTAGAACAGGGTTTCGAGATACGCAGTATTTT. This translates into CSSRTGFRDTQYF.

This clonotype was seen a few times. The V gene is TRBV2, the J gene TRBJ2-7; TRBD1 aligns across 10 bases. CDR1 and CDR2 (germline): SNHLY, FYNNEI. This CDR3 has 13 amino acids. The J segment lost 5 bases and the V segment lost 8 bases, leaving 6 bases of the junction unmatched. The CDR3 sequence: CASDPGQGNEQYF. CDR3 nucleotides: TGTGCCAGCGATCCGGGACAGGGGAACGAGCAGTACTTC.